One sample yielded the 6 T cell receptor beta chains listed below, sequenced in a study of blood T cells in healthy people across ages. Combining a sample-barcoded 5' primer with a J-beta primer mix, a second PCR ran for about 7 to 11 cycles. TCRdb recomputed calls from the 5' RACE reads with MiXCR, one row per CDR3 protein. In the table there are around 800,000 distinct CDR3 sequences, about half of which are singletons. The source material was blood. All receptors come from a man older than 75 in good health.

V gene TRBV5-1 combines with J gene TRBJ1-5; no clear D. This CDR3 is built from 13 residues. V was clipped by 0 bases and J by 5 bases, with 6 bases between them. Germline V gene data show CDR1 as SGHRS and CDR2 as YFSETQ. The CDR3 DNA reads TGCGCCAGCAGCTTGGCCCGAGATCAGCCCCAGCATTTT. Translation: CASSLARDQPQHF.

This clonotype was observed a few times. A read error may be the cause here, since a much bigger clone is one base away. The chain employs TRBV27 and TRBJ2-5; tentative D call: TRBD2 (5 bases). V was cut by 8 bases and J by 0 bases, with 16 bases left in between. The CDR3 extends over 15 amino acids. Germline CDR1 and CDR2: MNHEY and SMNVEV (reference sequence). The CDR3 nucleotides are TGTGCCAGCGGTCCCGGCGGGTACAACCAAGAGACCCAGTACTTC. Residues: CASGPGGYNQETQYF.

Many counts were recorded for this clonotype. This chain uses TRBV20-1 with TRBJ1-2, with D uncertain. Germline CDR1 reads DFQATT; CDR2 reads SNEGSKA (reference sequence). V was shortened by 6 bases and J by 3 bases, with 11 bases between the two germline ends. CDR3 length: 12 residues. DNA for the CDR3: TGCAGTGCCCAGGAGAGGGACTATGGCTACACCTTC. Translating it yields CSAQERDYGYTF.

V is TRBV25-1 and J is TRBJ2-1, with TRBD2 identical over 13 bases. V lost 7 bases and J lost 5; bases outside the gene matches: 5. This CDR3 has 15 amino acids. Looked up from germline, CDR1 is MGHDK and CDR2 is SYGVNS. In DNA form, the CDR3 reads TGTGCCAGCAAACAGGGACTAGCGGGGCACAATGAGCAGTTCTTC. Protein: CASKQGLAGHNEQFF.

This clonotype was picked up a small number of times. This rearrangement joins TRBV25-1 to TRBJ2-1; 10 bases align to TRBD2. With V trimmed by 6 bases and J by 7 bases, 9 bases remained unmatched. The CDR3 totals 15 residues. The germline CDR1 and CDR2 sequences are MGHDK and SYGVNS. CDR3 sequence reads: CASSSSGGAVNEQFF. CDR3 in DNA: TGTGCCAGCAGCTCCAGCGGGGGGGCCGTTAATGAGCAGTTCTTC.

With regard to this clonotype: A much larger clone lies one base from this, so it may be a read error. The V gene is TRBV2, the J gene TRBJ2-7, with 7 bases fitting TRBD2. Trimming at V came to 8 bases and at J to 7 bases, leaving 14 bases not matched to a gene. This CDR3 has 14 amino acids. From germline, CDR1 is SNHLY and CDR2 FYNNEI. CDR3 DNA: TGTGCCAGCGAGGGACTAACGGGAGTATATGAGCAGTACTTC. Protein product: CASEGLTGVYEQYF.